Given below is one T cell receptor beta chain in context. This entry belongs to a study of blood T cell repertoires in COVID-19. Study summary: Whether acute or convalescent, the COVID-19 samples came from the United States, Italy and Spain. PBMCs, B-cell-depleted T cells, or T cells provided the cDNA or gDNA that made up the material.

Germline V lookup: CDR1 LGHNA, CDR2 YNFKEQ. The CDR3 is 15 amino acids. Between the trimmed V and J ends, which lost 0 bases and 3 bases, there was a span of 10 bases. Study processing details: Amplifying reference gene primers gave estimates of nucleated cell counts. Using immunoSEQ multiplex PCR, the repertoire was profiled, and TCRdb retains in-frame clones only, with some absent. V and J calls plus clone size are reproduced from that table; the DNA served to infer D and trimming. The top ten hold approximately 2.5% of the sample, which has 140,000 or so clones, 80% to 90% seen once. This receptor was identified in a human donor with acute or convalescent COVID-19. The donor label of this sample is uncertain. This sequence joins TRBV4-2 and TRBJ2-3; possible D gene TRBD2, 7 bases. Sequencing was performed on peripheral blood. Here the CDR3 reads CASSQEGGATDTQYF. The DNA for the CDR3 is TGTGCCAGCAGCCAAGAAGGGGGGGCAACAGATACGCAGTATTTT.